These 14 T cell receptor beta chains were all obtained from the same sample, sequenced in a study of vaccination effects on CD4 cells after COVID-19. Libraries were prepared by immunoSEQ multiplex PCR; TCRdb keeps only in-frame clonotypes and omits some of them. The sample consists of roughly 50,000 clones, roughly 73% of them appearing once. Antigens of these TCRs are unknown. Antigen-specific CD4+ T cells were expanded (with viral peptide pools) by the ViraFEST assay ahead of sequencing. Culturing for about 9 days preceded CD4+ T cell isolation. None of these healthy vaccinees had been infected with SARS-CoV-2 before vaccination. The material sequenced was CD4+ T cells from PBMCs cultured with HCoV-OC43 spike peptides, taken before COVID-19 vaccination. Subset denoted: HCoV-OC43 spike overlapping peptide pool stimulation. Receptors originate from a human donor who received a COVID-19 vaccine.

V gene TRBV30 combines with J gene TRBJ1-1; 7 bases are a match to TRBD1. Per the germline V gene, CDR1 is GTSNPN and CDR2 is SVGIG (reference sequence). Trimming removed 0 bases from V and 3 bases from J; junction bases left unmatched: 1. The CDR3 runs 13 residues. In DNA, the CDR3 is TGTGCCTGGAGTGTACAGGGGTACACTGAAGCTTTCTTT. The encoded protein is CAWSVQGYTEAFF. Full variable domain (outside the CDR3, taken from reference TRBV30 and TRBJ1-1): SQTIHQWPATLVQPVGSPLSLECTVEGTSNPNLYWYRQAAGRGLQLLFYSVGIGQISSEVPQNLSASRPQDRQFILSSKKLLLSDSGFYLCAWSVQGYTEAFFGQGTRLTVV.

V and J are TRBV7-9 and TRBJ2-5; D remains ambiguous. The CDR3 has 11 amino acids. Per germline, CDR1 SEHNR and CDR2 FQNEAQ (reference sequence). V was clipped by 3 bases and J by 5 bases, with 4 bases between them. The CDR3 is CASSFSETQYF. Written as DNA, the CDR3 is TGTGCCAGCAGCTTTTCGGAGACCCAGTACTTC.

V gene TRBV5-1 combines with J gene TRBJ2-2; a weak D match, TRBD1 (6 bases). Germline CDR1 and CDR2: SGHRS and YFSETQ. CDR3 length equals 14 residues. V was shortened by 6 bases and J by 6 bases, with 15 bases between the two germline ends. The CDR3 reads CASNTLTGPGELFF. CDR3 nucleotide sequence: TGCGCCAGCAACACCCTAACAGGGCCCGGGGAGCTGTTTTTT.

The V call is TRBV24-1, the J call TRBJ2-1, with 11 nucleotides matching TRBD1. CDR3 length: 17 residues. The germline V gene has CDR1 KGHDR and CDR2 SFDVKD. Trimming cost V 5 bases and J 3 bases; bases outside gene matches: 8. CDR3 loop: CATSANSGTGGYNEQFF. CDR3 in DNA: TGTGCCACCAGTGCCAACAGTGGGACAGGGGGCTACAATGAGCAGTTCTTC.

The V gene is TRBV6-5, the J gene TRBJ1-4, with 8 positions matching TRBD1. The CDR3 sequence is 14 residues long. CDR1 is MNHEY, CDR2 SVGAGI, per germline. V gave up 6 bases and J gave up 4 bases; unmatched junction bases: 4. In DNA, the CDR3 is TGTGCCAGCAGCTCGGGACAGGATAATGAAAAACTGTTTTTT. Translating gives CASSSGQDNEKLFF.

This chain connects TRBV10-2 to TRBJ1-1; D is unclear. The CDR3 extends over 14 amino acids. CDR1 is WSHSY, CDR2 SAAADI, per germline. V lost 0 bases and J lost 0, with 5 bases in between. The CDR3 sequence is CASSESAMNTEAFF. The CDR3 bases are TGCGCCAGCAGTGAGTCCGCTATGAACACTGAAGCTTTCTTT.

The chain carries TRBV14 and TRBJ1-2; 7 bases are shared with TRBD1. This CDR3 is built from 14 residues. The germline CDR1 and CDR2 sequences are SGHDN and FVKESK. V was pared by 4 bases and J by 5 bases, with 7 bases of the junction left unmatched. CDR3 DNA sequence: TGTGCCAGCAGCCCGCCGGACAGGATATATGGCTACACCTTC. It yields the protein CASSPPDRIYGYTF.

This chain links TRBV12-5 with TRBJ2-2, with TRBD2 identical over 12 bases. The ends lost 2 bases at V and 5 bases at J; junction bases unmatched: 15. Germline V lookup: CDR1 LGHNT, CDR2 FRNRAP. CDR3 length: 20 residues. The CDR3 here is CASGLPPTSGGLQRTGELFF. DNA for the CDR3: TGTGCTAGTGGTTTGCCCCCGACTAGCGGGGGCCTCCAGAGGACCGGGGAGCTGTTTTTT.

J is TRBJ1-4 and V is TRBV6-2 or TRBV6-3; D call uncertain. Per the germline V gene, CDR1 is MNHEY and CDR2 is SVGEGT. The V gene lost 5 bases and the J gene lost 2 bases, with 9 bases spanning the gap. The CDR3 length is 14 residues. The CDR3 DNA reads TGTGCCAGCAGTCATCCTGGGACTAATGAAAAACTGTTTTTT. It is translated as CASSHPGTNEKLFF.

CDR3 bases: TGTGCCAGCAGGATTTTGGGGACAGGGGGCTTCACTGAAGCTTTCTTT. Translated: CASRILGTGGFTEAFF. V usage is TRBV7-2 and J usage is TRBJ1-1; TRBD1 matches at 12 bases. The CDR3 length is 16 residues. V was clipped by 6 bases and J by 4 bases; unmatched bases: 9. Germline V gene data show CDR1 as SGHTA and CDR2 as FQGNSA.

The chain's CDR3 is CASSRDRGQSGSADTQYF. Written as DNA, the CDR3 is TGTGCCAGCAGCCGAGACAGGGGGCAGTCCGGGTCTGCAGATACGCAGTATTTT. J is TRBJ2-3 and V is TRBV7-8; 10 bases match TRBD1. CDR1 is SGHVS and CDR2 is FQNEAQ in the germline V gene. There are 18 residues in the CDR3. J was trimmed by 4 bases and V by 5 bases; bases with no gene match: 15.

The V gene is TRBV11-2, the J gene TRBJ2-1; 9 bases are a match to TRBD1. V was pared by 1 base and J by 8 bases, with 9 bases of the junction left unmatched. CDR1 and CDR2 (germline): SGHAT, FQNNGV. The length of the CDR3 is 16 residues. This chain's CDR3 is CASSLGPGQGVDEQFF. The CDR3 coding sequence is TGTGCCAGCAGCTTAGGTCCGGGACAGGGAGTAGATGAGCAGTTCTTC.

This clone was detected a few times. The rearrangement links TRBV7-2 to TRBJ1-3; unclear D gene. The germline gives CDR1 SGHTA, CDR2 FQGNSA. Deletions cut 1 base from V and 1 base from J, with 8 bases between. CDR3 length: 15 residues. CDR3 DNA sequence: TGTGCCAGCAGCTTAGTGGCGGCATCTGGAAACACCATATATTTT. Residues: CASSLVAASGNTIYF. Using reference TRBV7-2 and TRBJ1-3 for the parts outside the CDR3, the full variable domain is GAGVSQSPSNKVTEKGKDVELRCDPISGHTALYWYRQSLGQGLEFLIYFQGNSAPDKSGLPSDRFSAERTGGSVSTLTIQRTQQEDSAVYLCASSLVAASGNTIYFGEGSWLTVV.

The rearrangement links TRBV9 to TRBJ2-7; TRBD1 matches at 7 bases. Trimming removed 4 bases from V and 1 base from J; junction bases left unmatched: 11. CDR1 SGDLS and CDR2 YYNGEE come from the germline V gene. CDR3 length equals 16 residues. CDR3 loop: CASSPPGQQDSYEQYV. The CDR3 DNA follows: TGTGCCAGCAGCCCCCCGGGACAGCAGGATTCCTACGAGCAGTACGTC.